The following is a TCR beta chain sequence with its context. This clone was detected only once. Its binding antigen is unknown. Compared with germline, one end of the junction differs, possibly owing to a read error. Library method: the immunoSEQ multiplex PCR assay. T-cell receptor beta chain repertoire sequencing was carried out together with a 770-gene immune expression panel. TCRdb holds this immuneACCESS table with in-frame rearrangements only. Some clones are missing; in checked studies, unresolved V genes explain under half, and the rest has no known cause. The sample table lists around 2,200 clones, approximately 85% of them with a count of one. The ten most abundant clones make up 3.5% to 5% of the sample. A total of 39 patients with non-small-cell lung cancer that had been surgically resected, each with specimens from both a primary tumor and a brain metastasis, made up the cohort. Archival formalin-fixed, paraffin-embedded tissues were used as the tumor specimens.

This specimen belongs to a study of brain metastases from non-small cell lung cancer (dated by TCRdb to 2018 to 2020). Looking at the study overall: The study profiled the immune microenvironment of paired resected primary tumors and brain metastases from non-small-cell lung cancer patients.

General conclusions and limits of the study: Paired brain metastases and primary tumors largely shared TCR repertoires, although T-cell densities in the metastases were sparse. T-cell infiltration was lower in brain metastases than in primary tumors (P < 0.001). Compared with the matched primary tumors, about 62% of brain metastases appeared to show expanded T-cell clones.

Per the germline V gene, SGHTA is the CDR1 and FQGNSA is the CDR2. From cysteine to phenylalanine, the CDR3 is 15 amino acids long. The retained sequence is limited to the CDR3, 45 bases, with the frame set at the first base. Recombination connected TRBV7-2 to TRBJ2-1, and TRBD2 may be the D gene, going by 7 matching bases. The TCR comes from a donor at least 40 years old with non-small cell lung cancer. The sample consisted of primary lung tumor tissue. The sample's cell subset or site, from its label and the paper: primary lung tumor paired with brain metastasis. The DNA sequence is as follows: TGTGCCAACAGCTTAGTGGGGGGGCTCTACAATGAGCAGTTCTTC. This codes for CANSLVGGLYNEQFF.